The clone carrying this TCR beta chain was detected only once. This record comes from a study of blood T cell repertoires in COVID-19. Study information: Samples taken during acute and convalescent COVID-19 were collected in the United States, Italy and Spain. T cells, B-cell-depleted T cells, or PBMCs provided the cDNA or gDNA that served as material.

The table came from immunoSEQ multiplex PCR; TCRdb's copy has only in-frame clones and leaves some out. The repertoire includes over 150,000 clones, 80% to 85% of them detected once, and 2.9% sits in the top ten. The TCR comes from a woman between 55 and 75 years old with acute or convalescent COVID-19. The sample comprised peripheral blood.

The CDR3 loop reads CAPGGMNTEAFF. The CDR3, as DNA: TGTGCCCCCGGGGGGATGAACACTGAAGCTTTCTTT. The rearrangement links TRBV10-3 to TRBJ1-1; D is perhaps TRBD1 (5 bases). Germline V gene sequence: CDR1 ENHRY, CDR2 SYGVKD. This CDR3 is 12 amino acids long. The V end was cut by 11 bases, the J end by 0 bases, with 10 bases between.